This record concerns one T cell receptor (beta chain) sequence. Antigen: not known. The record originates from a study of graft-versus-host responses after intestinal transplantation. Germline V CDR1 and CDR2: SGHRS, YFSETQ. The V and J ends lost 2 bases and 6 bases, in that order; junction bases with no gene match: 7. CDR3 length: 14 residues. Assay: immunoSEQ multiplex PCR; the TCRdb copy retains only in-frame clones and omits some. The sample yields roughly 92,000 clones, 88% seen once. Study-wide results and limits: Researchers found peak circulating GvH clone levels linked to early post-transplant HvG declines.

This chain links TRBV5-1 with TRBJ2-7; 8 positions match TRBD2. The sequence derives from a human donor who was the organ donor for an intestinal transplant. Specimen: unstimulated CD4+ T cells sorted from spleen or lymph node cells, collected before transplant. The CDR3 coding sequence is TGCGCCAGCAGCTTAGACGGGAGGGCCAGCGAGCAGTACTTC. Translating gives CASSLDGRASEQYF.